This T cell receptor beta chain is drawn from a study of blood T cell repertoires in COVID-19. Overall study context: The United States, Italy and Spain were the sources of the acute and convalescent COVID-19 samples.

As processed by the authors: Reference gene primer amplification gave estimated nucleated cell counts. Measured with immunoSEQ multiplex PCR; TCRdb has only the in-frame clones, and not every one. Clone size and the V and J calls come from that table; the DNA yielded D and trimming. The table includes about 250,000 clones, 80% to 90% detected once. In terms of age and location, participants ranged from roughly 18 to 90 years and lived in 24 US areas. V was clipped by 4 bases and J by 6 bases; unmatched bases: 8. This CDR3 is 14 amino acids long. CDR1 KGHSY and CDR2 FQNENV come from the germline V gene.

This chain joins TRBV16 and TRBJ2-7; 8 nucleotides align to TRBD2. This TCR came from a man aged 18 to 30 who had recovered from COVID-19. Sequenced sample: PBMCs or T cells enriched from blood (not recorded which). CDR3 sequence reads: CASSPQLAAGEQYF. The CDR3 nucleotides are TGTGCCAGCAGCCCCCAACTAGCGGCGGGCGAGCAGTACTTC. Based on the CDR3 plus reference TRBV16 and TRBJ2-7, the full variable domain is GEEVAQTPKHLVRGEGQKAKLYCAPIKGHSYVFWYQQVLKNEFKFLISFQNENVFDETGMPKERFSAKCLPNSPCSLEIQATKLEDSAVYFCASSPQLAAGEQYFGPGTRLTVT.